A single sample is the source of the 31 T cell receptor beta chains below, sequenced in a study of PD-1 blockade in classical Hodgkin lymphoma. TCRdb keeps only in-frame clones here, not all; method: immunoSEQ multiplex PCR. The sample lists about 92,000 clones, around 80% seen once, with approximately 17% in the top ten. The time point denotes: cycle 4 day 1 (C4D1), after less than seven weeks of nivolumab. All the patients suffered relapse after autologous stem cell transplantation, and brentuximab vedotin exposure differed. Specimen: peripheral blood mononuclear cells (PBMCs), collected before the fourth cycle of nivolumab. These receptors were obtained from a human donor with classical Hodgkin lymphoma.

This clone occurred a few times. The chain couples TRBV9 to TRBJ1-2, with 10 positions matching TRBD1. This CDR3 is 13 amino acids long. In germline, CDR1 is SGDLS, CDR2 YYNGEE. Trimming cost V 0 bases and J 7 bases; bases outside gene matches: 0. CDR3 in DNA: TGTGCCAGCAGCGTAGGGGACAGGGGTGGCTACACCTTC. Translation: CASSVGDRGGYTF.

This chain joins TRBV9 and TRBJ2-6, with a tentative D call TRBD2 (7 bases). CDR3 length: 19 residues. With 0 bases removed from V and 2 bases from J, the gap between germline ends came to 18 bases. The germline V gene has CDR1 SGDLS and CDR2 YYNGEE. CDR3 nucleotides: TGTGCCAGCAGCGTAGCCCTAACCCCGCGGGGGCCTGGGGCCAACGTCCTGACTTTC. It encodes CASSVALTPRGPGANVLTF.

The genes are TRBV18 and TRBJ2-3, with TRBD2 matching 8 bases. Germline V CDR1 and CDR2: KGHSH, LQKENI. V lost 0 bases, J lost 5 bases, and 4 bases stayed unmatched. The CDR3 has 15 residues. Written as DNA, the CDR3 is TGTGCCAGCTCACCACCGAGCGGGAGCCGAGATACGCAGTATTTT. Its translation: CASSPPSGSRDTQYF. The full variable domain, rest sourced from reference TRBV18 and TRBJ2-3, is NAGVMQNPRHLVRRRGQEARLRCSPMKGHSHVYWYRQLPEEGLKFMVYLQKENIIDESGMPKERFSAEFPKEGPSILRIQQVVRGDSAAYFCASSPPSGSRDTQYFGPGTRLTVL.

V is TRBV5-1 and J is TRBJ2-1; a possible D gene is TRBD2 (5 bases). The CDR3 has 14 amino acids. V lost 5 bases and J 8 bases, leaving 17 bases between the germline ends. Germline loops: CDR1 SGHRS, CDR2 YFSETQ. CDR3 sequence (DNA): TGCGCCAGCAGGCCGACTGCGGGCAGCGATGAGCAGTTCTTC. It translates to CASRPTAGSDEQFF. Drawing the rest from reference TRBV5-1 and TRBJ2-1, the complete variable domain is KAGVTQTPRYLIKTRGQQVTLSCSPISGHRSVSWYQQTPGQGLQFLFEYFSETQRNKGNFPGRFSGRQFSNSRSEMNVSTLELGDSALYLCASRPTAGSDEQFFGPGTRLTVL.

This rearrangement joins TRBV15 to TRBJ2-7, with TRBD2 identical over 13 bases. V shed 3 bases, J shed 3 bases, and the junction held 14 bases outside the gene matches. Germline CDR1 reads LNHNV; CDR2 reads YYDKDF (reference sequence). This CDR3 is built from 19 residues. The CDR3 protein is CATSSPSRTSGSKGYEQYF. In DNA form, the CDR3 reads TGTGCCACCAGCAGCCCTAGTAGGACTAGCGGGAGTAAGGGCTACGAGCAGTACTTC.

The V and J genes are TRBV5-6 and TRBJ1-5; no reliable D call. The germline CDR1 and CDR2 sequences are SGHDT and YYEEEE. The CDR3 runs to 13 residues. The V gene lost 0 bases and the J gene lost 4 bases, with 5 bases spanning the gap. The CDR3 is CASSLGPNQPQHF. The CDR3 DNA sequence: TGTGCCAGCAGCTTGGGCCCAAATCAGCCCCAGCATTTT.

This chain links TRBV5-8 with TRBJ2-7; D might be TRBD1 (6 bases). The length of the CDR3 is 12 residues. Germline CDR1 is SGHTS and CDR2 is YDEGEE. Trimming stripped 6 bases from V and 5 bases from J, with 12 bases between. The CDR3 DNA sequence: TGTGCCAGCACACAGGGAGCACACGAGCAGTACTTC. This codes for CASTQGAHEQYF.

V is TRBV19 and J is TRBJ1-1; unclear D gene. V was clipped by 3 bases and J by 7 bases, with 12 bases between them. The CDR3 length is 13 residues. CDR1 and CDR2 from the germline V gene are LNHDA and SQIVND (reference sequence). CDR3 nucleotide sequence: TGTGCCAGTAGTATCTGGTCACCCAGTGAAGCTTTCTTT. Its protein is CASSIWSPSEAFF.

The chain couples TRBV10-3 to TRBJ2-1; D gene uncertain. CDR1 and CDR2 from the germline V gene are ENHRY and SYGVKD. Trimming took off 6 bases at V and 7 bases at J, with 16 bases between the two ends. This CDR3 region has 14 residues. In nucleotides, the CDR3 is TGTGCCATCAGCCCCACCGAGGCGGTGAATGAGCAGTTCTTC. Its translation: CAISPTEAVNEQFF.

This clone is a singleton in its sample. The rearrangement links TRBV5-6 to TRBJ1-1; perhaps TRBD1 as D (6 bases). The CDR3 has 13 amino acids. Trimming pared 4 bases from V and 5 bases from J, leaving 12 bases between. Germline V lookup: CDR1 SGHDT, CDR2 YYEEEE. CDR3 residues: CASSRTGRTEAFF. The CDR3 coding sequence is TGTGCCAGCAGCCGTACAGGGAGGACTGAAGCTTTCTTT. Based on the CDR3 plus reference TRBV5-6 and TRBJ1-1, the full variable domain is DAGVTQSPTHLIKTRGQQVTLRCSPKSGHDTVSWYQQALGQGPQFIFQYYEEEERQRGNFPDRFSGHQFPNYSSELNVNALLLGDSALYLCASSRTGRTEAFFGQGTRLTVV.

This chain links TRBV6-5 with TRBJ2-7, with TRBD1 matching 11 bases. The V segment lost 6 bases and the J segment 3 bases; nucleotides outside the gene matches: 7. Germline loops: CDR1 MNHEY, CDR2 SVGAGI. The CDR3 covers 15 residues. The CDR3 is CASSPGTGGDYEQYF. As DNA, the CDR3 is TGTGCCAGCAGCCCCGGGACAGGGGGTGACTACGAGCAGTACTTC.

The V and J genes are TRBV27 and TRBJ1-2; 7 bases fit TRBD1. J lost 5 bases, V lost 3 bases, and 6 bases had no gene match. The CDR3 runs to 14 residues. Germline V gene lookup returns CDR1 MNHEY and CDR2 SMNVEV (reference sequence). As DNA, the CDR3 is TGTGCCAGCAGTTTGAGGGGGCCCGATTATGGCTACACCTTC. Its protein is CASSLRGPDYGYTF.

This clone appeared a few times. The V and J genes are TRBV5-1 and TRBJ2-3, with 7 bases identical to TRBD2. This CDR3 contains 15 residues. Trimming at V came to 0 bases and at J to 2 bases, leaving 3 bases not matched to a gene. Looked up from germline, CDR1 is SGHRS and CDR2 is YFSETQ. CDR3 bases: TGCGCCAGCAGCTTGGTTAGCGGGTACACAGATACGCAGTATTTT. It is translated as CASSLVSGYTDTQYF.

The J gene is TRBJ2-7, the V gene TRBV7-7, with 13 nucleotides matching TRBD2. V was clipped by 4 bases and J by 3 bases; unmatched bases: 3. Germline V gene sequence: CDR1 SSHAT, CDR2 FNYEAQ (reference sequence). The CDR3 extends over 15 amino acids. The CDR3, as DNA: TGTGCCAGCAGCTCCGGGACTAGCGGGGTCTACGAGCAGTACTTC. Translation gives CASSSGTSGVYEQYF.

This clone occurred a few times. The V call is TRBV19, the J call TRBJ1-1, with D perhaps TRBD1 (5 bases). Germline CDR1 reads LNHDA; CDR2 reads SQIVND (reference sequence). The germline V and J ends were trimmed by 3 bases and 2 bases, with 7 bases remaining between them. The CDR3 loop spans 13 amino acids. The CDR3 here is CASSMGLNTEAFF. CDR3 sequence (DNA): TGTGCCAGTAGTATGGGGCTAAACACTGAAGCTTTCTTT.

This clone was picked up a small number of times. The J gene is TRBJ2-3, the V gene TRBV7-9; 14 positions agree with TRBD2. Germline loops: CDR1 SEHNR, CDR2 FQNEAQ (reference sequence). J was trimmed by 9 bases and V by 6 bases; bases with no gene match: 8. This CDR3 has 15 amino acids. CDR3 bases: TGTGCCAGCAGAGCGGGACTAGCGGGAGAGCTGACGCAGTATTTT. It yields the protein CASRAGLAGELTQYF.

The CDR3 is CASSPNNWEQYF. The CDR3 nucleotides are TGTGCCAGCTCACCCAATAACTGGGAGCAGTACTTC. The genes are TRBV18 and TRBJ2-7; no reliable D call. The germline V gene has CDR1 KGHSH and CDR2 LQKENI. CDR3 length equals 12 residues. The V end was cut by 3 bases, the J end by 7 bases, with 10 bases between.

CDR3 coding DNA: TGTGCTAGTGGTTGGGGGAGGACAGGGCGCACAGATACGCAGTATTTT. It encodes CASGWGRTGRTDTQYF. This chain uses TRBV12-5 with TRBJ2-3; 8 bases agree with TRBD1. Germline V gives CDR1 LGHNT, CDR2 FRNRAP. V was pared by 4 bases and J by 1 base, with 7 bases of the junction left unmatched. This CDR3 contains 16 residues. The full variable domain, completed using reference TRBV12-5 and TRBJ2-3, is DARVTQTPRHKVTEMGQEVTMRCQPILGHNTVFWYRQTMMQGLELLAYFRNRAPLDDSGMPKDRFSAEMPDATLATLKIQPSEPRDSAVYFCASGWGRTGRTDTQYFGPGTRLTVL.

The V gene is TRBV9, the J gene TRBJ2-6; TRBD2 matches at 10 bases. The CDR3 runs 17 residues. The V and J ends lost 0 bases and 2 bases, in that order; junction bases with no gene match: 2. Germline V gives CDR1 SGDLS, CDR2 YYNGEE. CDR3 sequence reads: CASSVDLAGAGANVLTF. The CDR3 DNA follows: TGTGCCAGCAGCGTAGATCTAGCGGGAGCTGGGGCCAACGTCCTGACTTTC. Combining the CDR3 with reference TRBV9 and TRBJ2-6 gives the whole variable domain DSGVTQTPKHLITATGQRVTLRCSPRSGDLSVYWYQQSLDQGLQFLIQYYNGEERAKGNILERFSAQQFPDLHSELNLSSLELGDSALYFCASSVDLAGAGANVLTFGAGSRLTVL.

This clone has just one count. CDR3 DNA: TGTGCCAGCAGCGTAGCCGCCTTCTCTGGGGCCAACGTCCTGACTTTC. This sequence encodes CASSVAAFSGANVLTF. The chain recombines TRBV11-2 with TRBJ2-6; D is unresolved. The CDR3 contains 16 residues. V was cut by 5 bases and J by 0 bases, with 11 bases left in between. Germline CDR1 and CDR2: SGHAT and FQNNGV.

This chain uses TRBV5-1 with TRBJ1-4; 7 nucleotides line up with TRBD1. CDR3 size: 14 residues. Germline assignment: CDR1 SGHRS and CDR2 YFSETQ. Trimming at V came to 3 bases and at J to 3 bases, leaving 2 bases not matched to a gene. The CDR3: CASSSQGANEKLFF. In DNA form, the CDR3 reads TGCGCCAGCAGCTCGCAGGGGGCTAATGAAAAACTGTTTTTT. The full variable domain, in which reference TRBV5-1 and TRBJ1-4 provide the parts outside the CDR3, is KAGVTQTPRYLIKTRGQQVTLSCSPISGHRSVSWYQQTPGQGLQFLFEYFSETQRNKGNFPGRFSGRQFSNSRSEMNVSTLELGDSALYLCASSSQGANEKLFFGSGTQLSVL.

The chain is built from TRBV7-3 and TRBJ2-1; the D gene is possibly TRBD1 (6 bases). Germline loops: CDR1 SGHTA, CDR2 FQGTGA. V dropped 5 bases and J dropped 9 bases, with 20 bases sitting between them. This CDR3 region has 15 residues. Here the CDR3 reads CASSRDLTTRGEQFF. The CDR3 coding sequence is TGTGCCAGCAGCCGGGACCTAACAACCAGGGGTGAGCAGTTCTTC. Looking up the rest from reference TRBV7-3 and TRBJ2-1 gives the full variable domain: GAGVSQTPSNKVTEKGKYVELRCDPISGHTALYWYRQSLGQGPEFLIYFQGTGAADDSGLPNDRFFAVRPEGSVSTLKIQRTERGDSAVYLCASSRDLTTRGEQFFGPGTRLTVL.

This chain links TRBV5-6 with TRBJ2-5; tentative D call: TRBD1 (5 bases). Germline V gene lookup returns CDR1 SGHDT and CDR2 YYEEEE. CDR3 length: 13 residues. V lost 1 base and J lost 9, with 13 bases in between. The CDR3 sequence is CASSLQGFAAQYF. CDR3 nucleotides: TGTGCCAGCAGCTTGCAGGGCTTCGCGGCCCAGTACTTC. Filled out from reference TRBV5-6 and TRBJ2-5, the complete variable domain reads DAGVTQSPTHLIKTRGQQVTLRCSPKSGHDTVSWYQQALGQGPQFIFQYYEEEERQRGNFPDRFSGHQFPNYSSELNVNALLLGDSALYLCASSLQGFAAQYFGPGTRLLVL.

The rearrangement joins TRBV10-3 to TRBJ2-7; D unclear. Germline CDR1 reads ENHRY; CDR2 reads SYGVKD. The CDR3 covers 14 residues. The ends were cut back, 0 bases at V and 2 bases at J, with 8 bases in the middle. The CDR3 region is CAISESTRAYEQYF. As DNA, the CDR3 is TGTGCCATCAGTGAGTCGACTCGGGCCTACGAGCAGTACTTC.

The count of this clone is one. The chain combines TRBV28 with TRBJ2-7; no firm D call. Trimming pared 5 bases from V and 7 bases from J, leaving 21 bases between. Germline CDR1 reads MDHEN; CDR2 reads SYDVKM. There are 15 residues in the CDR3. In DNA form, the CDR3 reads TGTGCCAGCAGTCTGGGCTCCGGGCACCAAGGGGAGCAGTACTTC. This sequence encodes CASSLGSGHQGEQYF.

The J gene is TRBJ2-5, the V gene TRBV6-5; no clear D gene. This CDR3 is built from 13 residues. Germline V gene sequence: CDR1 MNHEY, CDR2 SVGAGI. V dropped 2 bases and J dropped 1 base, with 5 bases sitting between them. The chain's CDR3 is CASSYTPQETQYF. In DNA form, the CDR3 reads TGTGCCAGCAGTTACACCCCCCAAGAGACCCAGTACTTC.

This chain's CDR3 is CASSPRRGSEQFF. CDR3 nucleotides: TGTGCCAGCAGCCCTAGGAGGGGCAGCGAGCAGTTCTTC. The chain combines TRBV7-6 with TRBJ2-1; D might be TRBD2 (6 bases). V was pared by 5 bases and J by 10 bases, with 15 bases between. The CDR3 runs 13 residues. Germline V gene data show CDR1 as SGHVS and CDR2 as FNYEAQ. Combining the CDR3 with reference TRBV7-6 and TRBJ2-1 gives the whole variable domain GAGVSQSPRYKVTKRGQDVALRCDPISGHVSLYWYRQALGQGPEFLTYFNYEAQQDKSGLPNDRFSAERPEGSISTLTIQRTEQRDSAMYRCASSPRRGSEQFFGPGTRLTVL.

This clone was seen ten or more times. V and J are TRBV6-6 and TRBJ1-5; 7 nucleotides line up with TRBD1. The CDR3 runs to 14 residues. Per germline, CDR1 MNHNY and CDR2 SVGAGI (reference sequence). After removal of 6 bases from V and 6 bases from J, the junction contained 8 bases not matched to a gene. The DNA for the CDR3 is TGTGCCAGCAGCGCGACAGGGATGGGTCAGCCCCAGCATTTT. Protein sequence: CASSATGMGQPQHF.

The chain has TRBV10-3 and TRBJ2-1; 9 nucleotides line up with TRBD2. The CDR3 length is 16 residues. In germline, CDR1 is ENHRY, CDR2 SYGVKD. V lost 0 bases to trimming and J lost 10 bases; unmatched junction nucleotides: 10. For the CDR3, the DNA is TGTGCCATCAGTGAGTCGACAGGCGGGAGGGCAAACGAGCAGTTCTTC. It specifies CAISESTGGRANEQFF.

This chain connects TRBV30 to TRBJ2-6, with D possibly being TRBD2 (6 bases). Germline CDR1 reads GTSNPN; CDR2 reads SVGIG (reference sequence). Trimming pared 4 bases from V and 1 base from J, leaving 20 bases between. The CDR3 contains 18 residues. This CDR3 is CAWTPTFGTPSGANVLTF. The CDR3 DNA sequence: TGTGCCTGGACGCCGACATTTGGGACTCCTTCTGGGGCCAACGTCCTGACTTTC.

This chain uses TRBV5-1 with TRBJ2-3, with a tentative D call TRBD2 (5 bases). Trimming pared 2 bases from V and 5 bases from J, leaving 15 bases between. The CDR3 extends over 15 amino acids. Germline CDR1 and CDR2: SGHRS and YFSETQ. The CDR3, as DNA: TGCGCCAGCAGCTTAGGACTTTCCCTGGGAGATACGCAGTATTTT. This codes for CASSLGLSLGDTQYF.